Following are 26 T cell receptor beta chains from one sample sequenced in a study of identical twins. Each CDR3 protein is one row after TCRdb ran MiXCR on the 5' RACE reads. The profile shows roughly 500,000 distinct CDR3 sequences, less than 25% of them singletons. These data are also associated with another study on T cells expressing NK-cell markers.

Input material: CD4+ T cells sorted from blood. These TCRs come from a woman in her late teens or twenties in good health.

The gene calls are TRBV4-2 and TRBJ2-1; unclear D gene. Germline CDR1 reads LGHNA; CDR2 reads YNFKEQ. Between the trimmed V and J ends, which lost 4 bases and 4 bases, there was a span of 11 bases. The CDR3 has 14 amino acids. The DNA of the CDR3 is TGTGCCAGCAGCCGAAGGCAGGCTTACAATGAGCAGTTCTTC. Protein: CASSRRQAYNEQFF.

V usage is TRBV20-1 and J usage is TRBJ2-3; the match to TRBD2 covers 9 bases. This CDR3 is built from 18 residues. V lost 1 base to trimming and J lost 0 bases; unmatched junction nucleotides: 11. Germline CDR1 DFQATT, CDR2 SNEGSKA (reference sequence). CDR3 in amino acids: CSARGIAGAPTSTDTQYF. CDR3 nucleotides: TGCAGTGCTAGAGGGATAGCGGGGGCCCCTACTAGCACAGATACGCAGTATTTT.

This clonotype was recorded at least ten times. CDR3 residues: CASSLGGGGDTQYF. The CDR3 DNA is TGTGCCAGCAGTTTAGGCGGGGGGGGAGATACGCAGTATTTT. V usage is TRBV12-3 or TRBV12-4 and J usage is TRBJ2-3; TRBD2 aligns across 9 bases. V was clipped by 1 base and J by 5 bases; unmatched bases: 1. This CDR3 is 14 amino acids long.

This clonotype was counted many times. The CDR3 protein is CASSVQGGLFF. The CDR3 bases are TGTGCCAGCAGCGTACAGGGAGGGCTGTTTTTT. V usage is TRBV12-3 or TRBV12-4 and J usage is TRBJ2-2; D is perhaps TRBD1 or TRBD2 (6 bases each). V was cut by 6 bases and J by 13 bases, with 12 bases left in between. CDR3 length: 11 amino acids.

In this sample, this clonotype turned up a few times. V is TRBV6-5 and J is TRBJ1-1, with TRBD1 as a possible D gene (5 bases). Germline assignment: CDR1 MNHEY and CDR2 SVGAGI. CDR3 size: 15 residues. Trimming left V 0 bases short and J 3 bases short, with 11 bases between. CDR3 nucleotides: TGTGCCAGCAGTTACTCAATACAAGGGGACACTGAAGCTTTCTTT. It translates to CASSYSIQGDTEAFF.

This clonotype was detected ten times or more. The chain couples TRBV10-3 to TRBJ1-1, with 9 bases aligning to TRBD1. J gave up 2 bases and V 6 bases, and 1 base lay outside the gene matches. The CDR3 length is 13 residues. Per the germline V gene, CDR1 is ENHRY and CDR2 is SYGVKD. CDR3 sequence (DNA): TGTGCCATCAGGGACAGGGGAAACACTGAAGCTTTCTTT. It encodes CAIRDRGNTEAFF.

This clonotype was picked up a small number of times. V is TRBV6-2 or TRBV6-3 and J is TRBJ1-1, with D tentatively TRBD1 (6 bases). The CDR3 covers 14 residues. Germline V gene data show CDR1 as MNHEY and CDR2 as SVGEGT. V was cut by 5 bases and J by 0 bases, with 10 bases left in between. The CDR3 reads CASSHGQMNTEAFF. The DNA for the CDR3 is TGTGCCAGCAGTCACGGACAGATGAACACTGAAGCTTTCTTT.

This chain connects TRBV19 to TRBJ2-5; 7 nucleotides line up with TRBD2. From germline, CDR1 is LNHDA and CDR2 SQIVND (reference sequence). This CDR3 has 19 residues. With 4 bases clipped from V and 1 base from J, the junction kept 18 bases outside the gene matches. DNA of the CDR3: TGTGCCAGTAGTACTTCCGGGACCGCCGGGACTAACCTCCAAGAGACCCAGTACTTC. The encoded protein is CASSTSGTAGTNLQETQYF.

This clonotype was observed a few times. The chain employs TRBV9 and TRBJ1-2; the D gene is possibly TRBD1 (5 bases). The CDR3 extends over 14 amino acids. Trimming removed 3 bases from V and 4 bases from J, with 13 bases in between. The germline V gene encodes CDR1 SGDLS and CDR2 YYNGEE. CDR3 loop: CASSEAGNLYGYTF. As DNA, the CDR3 is TGTGCCAGCAGCGAGGCAGGGAATCTCTATGGCTACACCTTC.

The CDR3 loop is CASSAFGRGLQETQYF. CDR3 coding DNA: TGTGCCAGCAGCGCGTTCGGGCGGGGACTCCAAGAGACCCAGTACTTC. The chain joins TRBV9 to TRBJ2-5; possibly TRBD2 for D (6 bases). The CDR3 runs 16 residues. Germline-derived CDR1 and CDR2 are SGDLS and YYNGEE. V shed 3 bases and J shed 1 base, with 16 bases lying between them.

The V call is TRBV20-1, the J call TRBJ1-1; D not certain. There are 11 residues in the CDR3. V lost 5 bases to trimming and J lost 4 bases, with 8 bases between them. Germline CDR1 DFQATT, CDR2 SNEGSKA (reference sequence). The CDR3 region is CSAFLLTEAFF. CDR3 in DNA: TGCAGTGCTTTCCTCCTCACTGAAGCTTTCTTT.

The V gene is TRBV20-1, the J gene TRBJ1-5; 10 bases fit TRBD1. The CDR3 runs to 12 residues. Germline lookup yields CDR1 DFQATT and CDR2 SNEGSKA (reference sequence). Trimming removed 5 bases from V and 6 bases from J; junction bases left unmatched: 1. Here the CDR3 reads CSAGQGVQPQHF. The CDR3, as DNA: TGCAGTGCTGGACAGGGGGTTCAGCCCCAGCATTTT.

The CDR3 nucleotides are TGCAGTGCTAGTCATGGGGGCGGTAGGTCGGACATTCAGTACTTC. It translates to CSASHGGGRSDIQYF. The V gene is TRBV20-1, the J gene TRBJ2-4; weak D call: TRBD1 (6 bases). The germline V gene encodes CDR1 DFQATT and CDR2 SNEGSKA (reference sequence). The ends were cut back, 3 bases at V and 8 bases at J, with 20 bases in the middle. The CDR3 runs 15 residues.

This clonotype came up a few times. This chain uses TRBV29-1 with TRBJ1-2, with 8 nucleotides matching TRBD1. The CDR3 extends over 15 amino acids. Trimming cost V 1 base and J 8 bases; bases outside gene matches: 12. Germline CDR1 is SQVTM and CDR2 is ANQGSEA. The CDR3 reads CSVEVGQGGFYGYTF. CDR3 bases: TGCAGCGTTGAAGTTGGACAGGGAGGTTTTTACGGCTACACCTTC.

This clonotype has just a few counts. The genes are TRBV20-1 and TRBJ2-3; no reliable D call. With 3 bases removed from V and 0 bases from J, the gap between germline ends came to 13 bases. The CDR3 totals 15 residues. Per germline, CDR1 DFQATT and CDR2 SNEGSKA (reference sequence). The CDR3 is CSASRAPPSTDTQYF. In DNA form, the CDR3 reads TGCAGTGCTAGTAGAGCACCCCCTAGCACAGATACGCAGTATTTT.

This clonotype has only a few counts. V and J are TRBV7-6 and TRBJ2-1; TRBD2 aligns across 9 bases. Trimming removed 4 bases from V and 4 bases from J; junction bases left unmatched: 5. This CDR3 contains 15 residues. CDR1 and CDR2 from the germline V gene are SGHVS and FNYEAQ. The CDR3 sequence: CASSWQLAGYNEQFF. The CDR3 bases are TGTGCCAGCAGCTGGCAGCTAGCGGGATACAATGAGCAGTTCTTC.

The J gene is TRBJ2-5, the V gene TRBV20-1; TRBD2 agrees at 10 bases. Trimming cost V 6 bases and J 6 bases; bases outside gene matches: 13. CDR3 length equals 15 residues. The germline V gene has CDR1 DFQATT and CDR2 SNEGSKA (reference sequence). CDR3: CSAPLGAGGRKTQYF. CDR3 sequence (DNA): TGCAGTGCCCCCTTAGGAGCGGGGGGGCGGAAGACCCAGTACTTC.

This clonotype was recorded at least ten times. CDR3 sequence: CSARDSGKQGLHQPQHF. CDR3 nucleotide sequence: TGCAGTGCTAGAGATAGCGGGAAACAGGGGCTCCATCAGCCCCAGCATTTT. The chain combines TRBV20-1 with TRBJ1-5, with 7 bases aligning to TRBD1. CDR1 is DFQATT and CDR2 is SNEGSKA in the germline V gene (reference sequence). Losses at the gene ends were 0 bases for V and 5 bases for J; bases not matched to a gene: 13. There are 17 residues in the CDR3.

This clonotype was counted ten times or more. This sequence joins TRBV12-3 or TRBV12-4 and TRBJ1-6; D is unclear. The CDR3 has 16 residues. Trimming stripped 1 base from V and 7 bases from J, with 14 bases between. The CDR3 reads CASSLEALRENSPLHF. DNA for the CDR3: TGTGCCAGCAGTTTAGAGGCCCTGAGGGAGAATTCACCCCTCCACTTT.

The genes are TRBV6-2 or TRBV6-3 and TRBJ2-1; D is perhaps TRBD1 or TRBD2 (5 bases each). V was shortened by 7 bases and J by 8 bases, with 21 bases between the two germline ends. Germline CDR1 and CDR2: MNHEY and SVGEGT. There are 15 residues in the CDR3. This CDR3 is CASNQPRDGAYEQFF. For the CDR3, the DNA is TGTGCCAGCAACCAACCCCGGGACGGCGCATATGAGCAGTTCTTC.

V is TRBV3-1 and J is TRBJ2-4; D possibly matches TRBD1 or TRBD2 (5 bases each). Per germline, CDR1 LGHDT and CDR2 YNNKEL (reference sequence). The CDR3 consists of 15 residues. Trimming took 3 bases from V and 7 from J, leaving 16 bases between them. The chain's CDR3 is CASSHQTGTANIQYF. CDR3 nucleotide sequence: TGTGCCAGCAGCCACCAAACCGGGACGGCTAACATTCAGTACTTC.

The chain couples TRBV7-9 to TRBJ1-2; D is unclear. Looked up from germline, CDR1 is SEHNR and CDR2 is FQNEAQ (reference sequence). V was shortened by 2 bases and J by 4 bases, with 8 bases between the two germline ends. This CDR3 has 13 residues. CDR3 coding DNA: TGTGCCAGCAGCTTACAAAGCTTCTATGGCTACACCTTC. Encoded protein: CASSLQSFYGYTF.

The chain links TRBV29-1 to TRBJ1-5; D not resolved. Looked up from germline, CDR1 is SQVTM and CDR2 is ANQGSEA. This CDR3 is built from 14 residues. V was pared by 7 bases and J by 0 bases, with 13 bases between. CDR3 nucleotide sequence: TGCAGCGCTATAACATCTTATAGCAATCAGCCCCAGCATTTT. Amino acids: CSAITSYSNQPQHF.

V is TRBV12-3 or TRBV12-4 and J is TRBJ2-7; unclear D gene. Trimming removed 3 bases from V and 1 base from J, with 13 bases in between. This CDR3 has 15 amino acids. The CDR3 bases are TGTGCCAGCAGTTTTGAGTACTCCGATTCCTACGAGCAGTACTTC. Translation gives CASSFEYSDSYEQYF.

There are many counts of this clonotype. The chain combines TRBV20-1 with TRBJ2-1; TRBD1 matches 8 bases. The CDR3 length is 15 residues. V shed 0 bases, J shed 5 bases, and the junction held 6 bases outside the gene matches. The V gene's germline CDR1 is DFQATT and CDR2 SNEGSKA (reference sequence). CDR3 sequence (DNA): TGCAGTGCTAGAGATCAGGGCAGGGGGCACAATGAGCAGTTCTTC. Translating it yields CSARDQGRGHNEQFF.

This clonotype was detected a few times. The chain links TRBV24-1 to TRBJ2-1, with 8 positions matching TRBD2. This CDR3 contains 14 residues. Losses at the gene ends were 4 bases for V and 7 bases for J; bases not matched to a gene: 5. Per the germline V gene, CDR1 is KGHDR and CDR2 is SFDVKD. DNA of the CDR3: TGTGCCACCAGTGACCGAGCGGGAGTTAATGAGCAGTTCTTC. Protein product: CATSDRAGVNEQFF.